The 29 T cell receptor beta chains presented below share a single source sample, sequenced in a study of blood T cells in healthy people across ages (dated by TCRdb to about 2015). Preparation of the library involved 5' RACE. Sequencing used an Illumina HiSeq 2500. A second 7 to 11 cycle PCR used a sample-barcoded 5' primer and a J-beta primer mix. TCRdb cleaned the public reads at Q25 with fastp, built clones with MiXCR and kept in-frame beta chains. Each entry is one CDR3 protein sequence, shown with its most common DNA and genes. A total of roughly 800,000 distinct CDR3 sequences appear in this sample, roughly 25% of them only once. The ten largest clones add up to under 10% of the sample. This sample also appeared in a second study, on T cells of mothers and their children.

The source material was blood. These receptor sequences come from a boy aged 5-17 years in good health.

Comment on this clonotype: At one of its ends the junction is not consistent with the germline gene, which may arise from a read error. CDR3 region: CASSPITEMNTEAFF. The CDR3 DNA reads as TGTGCTAGCAGCCCTATAACAGAAATGAACACTGAAGCTTTCTTT. This sequence joins TRBV7-7 and TRBJ1-1; D not resolved. The CDR3 is 15 residues long. Germline values: CDR1 SSHAT, CDR2 FNYEAQ (reference sequence).

This clonotype was picked up many times. Its ends do not fully match the called genes, so a read error is possible. The chain carries TRBV5-1 and TRBJ2-1, with TRBD1 matching 8 bases. CDR3 length: 14 amino acids. CDR1 and CDR2 (germline): SGHRS, YFSETQ. The CDR3 coding sequence is TGTGCCAGCAGTTTAGGACAGGGCGACAATGAGCAGTTCTTC. Protein product: CASSLGQGDNEQFF.

This clonotype occurred a few times. The chain carries TRBV12-2 and TRBJ1-1. TRBV12-2 is assigned pseudogene status. This CDR3 is 16 amino acids long. CDR3 region: CASRLPLWRENTEAFF. For the CDR3, the DNA is TGTGCAAGTCGCTTGCCCCTTTGGAGGGAGAACACTGAAGCTTTCTTT.

The sample holds a few counts of this clonotype. This chain links TRBV5-6 with TRBJ2-5, with D possibly called TRBD1 or TRBD2 (7 bases each). The ends were cut back, 1 base at V and 0 bases at J, with 13 bases in the middle. Germline CDR1 and CDR2: SGHDT and YYEEEE. The length of the CDR3 is 16 residues. The CDR3 loop is CASSLSRGGYQETQYF. The CDR3 nucleotides are TGTGCCAGCAGCTTGTCCAGGGGGGGGTACCAAGAGACCCAGTACTTC.

The J gene is TRBJ2-3, the V gene TRBV21-1. TRBV21-1 is listed as a pseudogene. The CDR3 sequence is 13 residues long. In DNA form, the CDR3 reads TGTGCCAGCAGCAATCGGGGTATGAATACGCAGTATTTT. Its protein is CASSNRGMNTQYF.

This clonotype has only a few counts. The chain couples TRBV3-1 to TRBJ1-1; 7 bases line up with TRBD1. V shed 0 bases, J shed 10 bases, and the junction held 8 bases outside the gene matches. This CDR3 spans 14 amino acids. Germline V gives CDR1 LGHDT, CDR2 YNNKEL (reference sequence). CDR3 bases: TGTGCCAGCAGCCAAGATTTAGGGGGCATCGGAGCTTTCTTT. Its translation: CASSQDLGGIGAFF.

This clonotype is a singleton in its sample. At one of its ends the junction is not consistent with the germline gene, which may arise from a read error. The chain carries TRBV11-1 and TRBJ2-5, with a weak D call TRBD1 (6 bases). Germline V gene sequence: CDR1 SGHAT, CDR2 FQDESV (reference sequence). CDR3 size: 15 residues. DNA for the CDR3: TGTGCCAACAGCTCCCCCAACAGGGCCCAAGAGACCCAGTACTTC. Protein sequence: CANSSPNRAQETQYF.

This clonotype was found once. The chain combines TRBV20-1 with TRBJ2-1; D possibly corresponds to TRBD2 (5 bases). The CDR3 totals 14 residues. V lost 3 bases and J lost 5, with 14 bases in between. Germline V lookup: CDR1 DFQATT, CDR2 SNEGSKA (reference sequence). CDR3 residues: CSASMSSIDNEQFF. CDR3 nucleotides: TGCAGTGCTAGTATGTCTAGCATCGACAATGAGCAGTTCTTC.

The chain carries TRBV29-1 and TRBJ1-4; D is perhaps TRBD1 (5 bases). From germline, CDR1 is SQVTM and CDR2 ANQGSEA. The CDR3 length is 13 residues. V gave up 7 bases and J gave up 7 bases, with 16 bases separating them. CDR3 bases: TGCAGCGGAGGGACGGCGGGGAGTGAAAAACTGTTTTTT. This codes for CSGGTAGSEKLFF.

This clonotype was detected only a few times. The chain couples TRBV2 to TRBJ1-5; D may be TRBD1 (6 bases). Trimming removed 8 bases from V and 7 bases from J, with 15 bases in between. CDR1 and CDR2 (germline): SNHLY, FYNNEI. This CDR3 is 13 amino acids long. CDR3 nucleotides: TGTGCCAGCGGTTTAAACAGGGCCCAGCCCCAGCATTTT. Its protein is CASGLNRAQPQHF.

The chain carries TRBV15 and TRBJ2-3; D unclear. Trimming removed 1 base at V and 3 bases at J, with 8 bases between. Germline CDR1 is LNHNV and CDR2 is YYDKDF (reference sequence). The CDR3 length is 14 residues. CDR3 amino acids: CATSRVTGTDTQYF. Here the CDR3 DNA reads TGTGCCACCAGCAGAGTGACGGGTACAGATACGCAGTATTTT. Variable domain in full (rest from reference TRBV15 and TRBJ2-3): DAMVIQNPRYQVTQFGKPVTLSCSQTLNHNVMYWYQQKSSQAPKLLFHYYDKDFNNEADTPDNFQSRRPNTSFCFLDIRSPGLGDTAMYLCATSRVTGTDTQYFGPGTRLTVL.

The chain couples TRBV11-2 to TRBJ1-3; D gene ambiguous. Germline CDR1 SGHAT, CDR2 FQNNGV. The CDR3 is made up of 15 amino acids. Trimming took off 0 bases at V and 2 bases at J, with 8 bases between the two ends. For the CDR3, the DNA is TGTGCCAGCAGCTTAGAAGGGAGGACTGGAAACACCATATATTTT. It is translated as CASSLEGRTGNTIYF.

This chain connects TRBV6-2 or TRBV6-3 to TRBJ1-5, with 10 bases fitting TRBD1. Germline assignment: CDR1 MNHEY and CDR2 SVGEGT. V was clipped by 4 bases and J by 6 bases; unmatched bases: 9. The length of the CDR3 is 16 residues. The CDR3 nucleotides read TGTGCCAGCAGTTCCGGGACAGGGGAGGGTGGTCAGCCCCAGCATTTT. Translated: CASSSGTGEGGQPQHF.

The sample holds one count of this clonotype. The chain has TRBV2 and TRBJ2-1; D gene ambiguous. The CDR3 spans 14 residues. Trimming took 8 bases from V and 7 from J, leaving 18 bases between them. CDR1 is SNHLY and CDR2 is FYNNEI in the germline V gene. For the CDR3, the DNA is TGTGCCAGCGACTTAGGCAACCCGGTAAATGAGCAGTTCTTC. Translation gives CASDLGNPVNEQFF.

The V and J genes are TRBV5-1 and TRBJ2-5; 12 nucleotides agree with TRBD2. The end of the DNA fits TRBJ2-7 better, so the J call may be wrong. Per the germline V gene, CDR1 is SGHRS and CDR2 is YFSETQ. CDR3 length equals 16 residues. DNA of the CDR3: TGCGCCAGCAGCCCGACGCTCCTAGCGGGAGGGGGCGAGCAGTACTTC. The encoded protein is CASSPTLLAGGGEQYF.

This chain joins TRBV4-2 and TRBJ2-1; D is possibly TRBD2 (7 bases). V was clipped by 3 bases and J by 2 bases, with 17 bases between them. Germline V CDR1 and CDR2: LGHNA, YNFKEQ. This CDR3 contains 17 residues. In DNA form, the CDR3 reads TGTGCCAGCAGCCAGATGGGGGGGCCTATGACCTACAATGAGCAGTTCTTC. As protein: CASSQMGGPMTYNEQFF.

This clonotype occurred a few times. The chain is built from TRBV15 and TRBJ2-6; D gene uncertain. The V and J ends lost 11 bases and 0 bases respectively, with 8 bases between them. This CDR3 is 13 amino acids long. The germline CDR1 and CDR2 sequences are LNHNV and YYDKDF (reference sequence). The CDR3 spells CAARSSGANVLTF. Written as DNA, the CDR3 is TGTGCCGCCCGATCCTCTGGGGCCAACGTCCTGACTTTC.

This clonotype appeared a few times. This chain uses TRBV20-1 with TRBJ1-2; D unresolved. CDR3 length: 13 residues. Germline assignment: CDR1 DFQATT and CDR2 SNEGSKA (reference sequence). The V gene lost 0 bases and the J gene lost 8 bases, with 13 bases spanning the gap. CDR3 protein: CSARDSRRLGYTF. The CDR3 DNA reads TGCAGTGCTAGAGATTCGAGGCGACTCGGCTACACCTTC.

The rearrangement links TRBV6-4 to TRBJ2-1, with 11 bases matching TRBD2. The CDR3 covers 15 residues. The trim removed 6 bases at V and 4 bases at J, leaving 5 bases unmatched. Germline V gene lookup returns CDR1 MRHNA and CDR2 SNTAGT. Here the CDR3 reads CASSTSGRGYNEQFF. The CDR3 DNA is TGTGCCAGCAGCACTAGCGGGAGAGGGTACAATGAGCAGTTCTTC.

The chain employs TRBV20-1 and TRBJ2-1; a possible D gene is TRBD2 (5 bases). CDR1 DFQATT and CDR2 SNEGSKA come from the germline V gene (reference sequence). The CDR3 is made up of 17 amino acids. Trimming left V 3 bases short and J 6 bases short, with 24 bases between. The CDR3 nucleotides are TGCAGTGCTAGGTCCCTTAGTCGGGGAAGCAAACCCAATGAGCAGTTCTTC. This gives the protein CSARSLSRGSKPNEQFF.

The chain joins TRBV3-1 to TRBJ2-3; D may be TRBD2 (5 bases). The germline V gene has CDR1 LGHDT and CDR2 YNNKEL (reference sequence). Trimming pared 4 bases from V and 4 bases from J, leaving 15 bases between. CDR3 size: 15 residues. In nucleotides, the CDR3 is TGTGCCAGCAGCCCCTCTAGCCTTCTGGCAGATACGCAGTATTTT. This codes for CASSPSSLLADTQYF.

This clonotype occurred a few times. The chain couples TRBV7-2 to TRBJ1-2; D gene unclear. Germline CDR1 reads SGHTA; CDR2 reads FQGNSA. The ends were cut back, 5 bases at V and 6 bases at J, with 13 bases in the middle. The CDR3 runs 13 residues. In DNA form, the CDR3 reads TGTGCCAGCAGCCAAACCAGGTGGGATGGCTACACCTTC. Translated: CASSQTRWDGYTF.

This chain uses TRBV7-2 with TRBJ2-7, with 8 bases identical to TRBD2. Trimming cost V 3 bases and J 1 base; bases outside gene matches: 5. The CDR3 is made up of 15 amino acids. The germline CDR1 and CDR2 sequences are SGHTA and FQGNSA. The CDR3 DNA is TGTGCCAGCAGCTTCGGAGCGGGAGTTTCCTACGAGCAGTACTTC. This encodes CASSFGAGVSYEQYF.

This rearrangement joins TRBV14 to TRBJ2-4, with TRBD1 matching 8 bases. CDR3 length: 19 amino acids. CDR1 and CDR2 (germline): SGHDN, FVKESK. The V segment lost 4 bases and the J segment 2 bases; nucleotides outside the gene matches: 16. The DNA for the CDR3 is TGTGCCAGCAGCCCACAGGGGCTAGCAGGGGGCCTTTCCAAAAACATTCAGTACTTC. It specifies CASSPQGLAGGLSKNIQYF.

The rearrangement links TRBV6-5 to TRBJ2-7, with D unclear. This CDR3 has 15 residues. Per the germline V gene, CDR1 is MNHEY and CDR2 is SVGAGI. V lost 0 bases, J lost 3 bases, and 12 bases lay in between. This CDR3 reads CASSYSRYLYYEQYF. CDR3 nucleotide sequence: TGTGCCAGCAGTTACTCAAGGTACTTATACTACGAGCAGTACTTC.

This clonotype appeared a single time. This chain joins TRBV7-9 and TRBJ1-3, with D maybe TRBD1 (6 bases). The CDR3 has 15 amino acids. Germline CDR1 SEHNR, CDR2 FQNEAQ (reference sequence). V lost 4 bases, J lost 5 bases, and 15 bases lay in between. CDR3 region: CASSSSGGIRNTIYF. CDR3 coding DNA: TGTGCCAGCAGCTCCTCCGGGGGCATCAGAAACACCATATATTTT.

This clonotype was detected a few times. The rearrangement links TRBV12-3 or TRBV12-4 to TRBJ1-1; 8 positions match TRBD1. This CDR3 comprises 13 residues. The J segment lost 6 bases and the V segment lost 4 bases, leaving 4 bases of the junction unmatched. The CDR3 is CASSYQGAAEAFF. The DNA of the CDR3 is TGTGCCAGCAGTTATCAGGGGGCGGCTGAAGCTTTCTTT.

This clonotype was seen a handful of times. The V call is TRBV27, the J call TRBJ1-2; a possible D gene is TRBD1 (5 bases). Germline-derived CDR1 and CDR2 are MNHEY and SMNVEV (reference sequence). Trimming took 3 bases from V and 0 from J, leaving 8 bases between them. This CDR3 comprises 14 residues. The CDR3 spells CASSFAGTNYGYTF. The CDR3 coding sequence is TGTGCCAGCAGTTTTGCAGGGACTAACTATGGCTACACCTTC.

This clonotype has ten or more counts. The rearrangement uses TRBV5-1 and TRBJ2-5, with TRBD2 matching 8 bases. This CDR3 is 15 amino acids long. The germline CDR1 and CDR2 sequences are SGHRS and YFSETQ. With 0 bases clipped from V and 3 bases from J, the junction kept 4 bases outside the gene matches. CDR3 residues: CASSLEGTREETQYF. The CDR3 DNA follows: TGCGCCAGCAGCTTGGAGGGGACTAGAGAAGAGACCCAGTACTTC.